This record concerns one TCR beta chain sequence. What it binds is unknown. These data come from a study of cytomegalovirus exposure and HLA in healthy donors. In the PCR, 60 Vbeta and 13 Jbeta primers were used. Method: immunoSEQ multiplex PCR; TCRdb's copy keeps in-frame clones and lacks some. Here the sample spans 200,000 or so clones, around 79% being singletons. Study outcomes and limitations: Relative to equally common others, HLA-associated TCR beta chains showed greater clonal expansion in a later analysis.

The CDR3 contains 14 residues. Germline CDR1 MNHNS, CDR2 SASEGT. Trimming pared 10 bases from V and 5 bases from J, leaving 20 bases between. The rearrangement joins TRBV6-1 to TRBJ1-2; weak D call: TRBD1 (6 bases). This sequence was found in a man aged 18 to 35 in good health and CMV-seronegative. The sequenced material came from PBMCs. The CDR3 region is CAISSGTTFYGYTF. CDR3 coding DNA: TGTGCCATCTCATCCGGGACAACTTTTTATGGCTACACCTTC.